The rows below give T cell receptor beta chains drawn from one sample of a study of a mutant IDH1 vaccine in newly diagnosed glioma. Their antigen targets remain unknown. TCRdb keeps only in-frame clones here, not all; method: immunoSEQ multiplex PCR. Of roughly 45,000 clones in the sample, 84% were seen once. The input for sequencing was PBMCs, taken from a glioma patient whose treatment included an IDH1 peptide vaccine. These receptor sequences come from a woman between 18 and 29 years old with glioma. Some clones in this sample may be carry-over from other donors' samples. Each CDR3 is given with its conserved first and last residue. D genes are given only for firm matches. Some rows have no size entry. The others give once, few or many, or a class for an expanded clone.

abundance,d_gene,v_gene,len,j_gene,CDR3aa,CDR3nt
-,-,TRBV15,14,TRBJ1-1,CATSRDAGNTEAFF,TGTGCCACCAGCAGAGATGCTGGGAACACTGAAGCTTTCTTT
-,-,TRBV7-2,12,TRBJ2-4,CASSFPKNIQYF,TGTGCCAGCAGCTTTCCCAAAAACATTCAGTACTTC
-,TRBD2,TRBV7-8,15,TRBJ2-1,CASSSRLAPNNEQFF,TGTGCCAGCAGCTCTCGACTAGCCCCGAACAATGAGCAGTTCTTC
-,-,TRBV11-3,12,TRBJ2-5,CASSFQQETQYF,TGTGCCAGCAGCTTCCAGCAGGAGACCCAGTACTTC
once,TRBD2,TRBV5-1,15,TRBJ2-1,CASSSGLAVYNEQFF,TGCGCCAGCAGCTCGGGACTAGCGGTCTACAATGAGCAGTTCTTC
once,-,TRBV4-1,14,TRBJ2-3,CASSQEANTDTQYF,TGCGCCAGCAGCCAAGAAGCAAACACAGATACGCAGTATTTT
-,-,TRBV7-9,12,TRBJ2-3,CASSSSTDTQYF,TGTGCCAGCAGCTCCAGCACAGATACGCAGTATTTT
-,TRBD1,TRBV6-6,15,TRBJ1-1,CASSPKRTGVAEAFF,TGTGCCAGCAGCCCTAAACGGACAGGCGTAGCTGAAGCTTTCTTT
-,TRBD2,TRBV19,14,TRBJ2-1,CASRVLAGVNEQFF,TGTGCCAGTAGGGTTCTAGCGGGAGTTAATGAGCAGTTCTTC
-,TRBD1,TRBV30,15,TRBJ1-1,CAWSDRQGMNTEAFF,TGTGCCTGGAGTGACCGACAGGGGATGAACACTGAAGCTTTCTTT
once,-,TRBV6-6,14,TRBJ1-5,CASSYAGPNQPQHF,TGTGCCAGCAGCTACGCGGGTCCCAATCAGCCCCAGCATTTT
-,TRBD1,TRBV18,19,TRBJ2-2,CASSPSPGQGIPNTGELFF,TGTGCCAGCTCACCATCGCCGGGACAGGGGATACCGAACACCGGGGAGCTGTTTTTT
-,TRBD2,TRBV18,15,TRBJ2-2,CASSPAGGRTGELFF,TGTGCCAGCTCACCAGCGGGAGGGCGCACCGGGGAGCTGTTTTTT
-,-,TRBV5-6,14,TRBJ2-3,CASSLSSVTDTQYF,TGTGCCAGCAGCCTGTCCTCTGTCACAGATACGCAGTATTTT
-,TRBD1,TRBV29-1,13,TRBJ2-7,CSVTGTGLYEQYF,TGCAGCGTGACCGGGACAGGGCTCTACGAGCAGTACTTC
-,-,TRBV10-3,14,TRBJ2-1,CAIKMDQKHNEQFF,TGTGCCATCAAGATGGACCAGAAGCACAATGAGCAGTTCTTC
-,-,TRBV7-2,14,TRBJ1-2,CASSPTDGGFGYTF,TGTGCCAGCAGTCCTACGGACGGTGGGTTTGGCTACACCTTC
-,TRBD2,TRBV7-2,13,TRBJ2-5,CASRLAGGETQYF,TGTGCCAGCAGGTTAGCGGGAGGAGAGACCCAGTACTTC
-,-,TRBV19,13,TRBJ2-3,CASSIGLTDTQYF,TGTGCCAGTAGTATAGGCCTCACAGATACGCAGTATTTT
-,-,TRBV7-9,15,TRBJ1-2,CASSLAAGRNYGYTF,TGTGCCAGCAGCTTAGCGGCCGGACGGAACTATGGCTACACCTTC
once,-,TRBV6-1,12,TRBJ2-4,CASSVGKNIQYF,TGTGCCAGCAGTGTTGGCAAAAACATTCAGTACTTC
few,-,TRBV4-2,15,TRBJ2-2,CASSPRLDNTGELFF,TGTGCCAGCAGCCCACGACTAGATAACACCGGGGAGCTGTTTTTT
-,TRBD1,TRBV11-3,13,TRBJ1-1,CASSSRTGGEAFF,TGTGCCAGCAGCTCAAGGACAGGGGGTGAAGCTTTCTTT
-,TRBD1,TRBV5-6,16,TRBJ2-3,CASSFFQGASTDTQYF,TGTGCCAGCAGCTTCTTCCAGGGGGCTAGCACAGATACGCAGTATTTT
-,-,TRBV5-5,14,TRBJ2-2,CASTLARTYGELFF,TGTGCCAGCACCCTCGCGAGGACATACGGGGAGCTGTTTTTT
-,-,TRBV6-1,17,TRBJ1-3,CASSEMFGSGTGNTIYF,TGTGCCAGCAGTGAAATGTTTGGGAGCGGCACTGGAAACACCATATATTTT
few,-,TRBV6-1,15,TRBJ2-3,CASTGWPAKRDTQYF,TGTGCCAGCACCGGGTGGCCCGCCAAACGGGATACGCAGTATTTT
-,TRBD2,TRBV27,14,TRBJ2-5,CASRASGRNTAQYF,TGTGCCAGCCGGGCTAGCGGGAGAAATACGGCCCAGTACTTC
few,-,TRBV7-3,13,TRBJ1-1,CASSLRPGTEAFF,TGTGCCAGCAGCCTACGACCGGGCACTGAAGCTTTCTTT
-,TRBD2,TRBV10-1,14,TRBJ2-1,CASSEGTSGEEQFF,TGCGCCAGCAGTGAAGGGACTAGCGGGGAAGAGCAGTTCTTC
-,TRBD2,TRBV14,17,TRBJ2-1,CASSQEILAGVYNEQFF,TGTGCCAGCAGCCAAGAGATCCTAGCGGGGGTCTACAATGAGCAGTTCTTC
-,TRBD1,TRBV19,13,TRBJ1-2,CASSGTGAYGYTF,TGTGCCAGTAGTGGGACAGGGGCCTATGGCTACACCTTC
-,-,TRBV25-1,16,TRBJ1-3,CASSDWTVSSGNTIYF,TGTGCCAGCAGTGACTGGACCGTCAGCTCTGGAAACACCATATATTTT
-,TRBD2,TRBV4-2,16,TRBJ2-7,CASSQASTGTIYEQYF,TGTGCCAGCAGCCAAGCCTCAACCGGGACTATCTACGAGCAGTACTTC
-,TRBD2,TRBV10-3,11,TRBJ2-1,CAIRGGNEQFF,TGTGCCATCAGGGGGGGGAATGAGCAGTTCTTC
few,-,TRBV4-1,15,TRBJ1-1,CASSHPPRSWTEAFF,TGCGCCAGCAGCCATCCTCCGCGGAGTTGGACTGAAGCTTTCTTT
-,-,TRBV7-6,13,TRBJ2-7,CASSLEGWDEQYF,TGTGCCAGCAGCTTAGAAGGGTGGGACGAGCAGTACTTC
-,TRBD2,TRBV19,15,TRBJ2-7,CASTPLAGSVNEQYF,TGTGCCAGTACCCCCCTAGCGGGGTCTGTGAACGAGCAGTACTTC
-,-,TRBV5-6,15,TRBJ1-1,CASSLGQTVNTEAFF,TGTGCCAGCAGCTTGGGGCAGACAGTGAACACTGAAGCTTTCTTT
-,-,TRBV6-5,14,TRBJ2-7,CASTQTALAAEQYF,TGTGCCAGCACCCAGACAGCATTGGCCGCCGAGCAGTACTTC
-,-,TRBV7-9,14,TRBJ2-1,CASARDPPYNEQFF,TGTGCCAGTGCCCGGGACCCACCCTACAATGAGCAGTTCTTC
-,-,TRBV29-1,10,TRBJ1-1,CSVGLPEAFF,TGCAGCGTCGGCCTCCCTGAAGCTTTCTTT
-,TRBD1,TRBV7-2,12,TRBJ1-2,CASSRQGDGYTF,TGTGCCAGCAGCAGACAGGGGGACGGCTACACCTTC
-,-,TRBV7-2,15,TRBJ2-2,CASSLARGVVRELFF,TGTGCCAGCAGCTTAGCTAGGGGGGTGGTTCGGGAGCTGTTTTTT
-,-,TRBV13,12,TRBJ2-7,CASSLLSYEQYF,TGTGCCAGCAGCCTCTTAAGCTACGAGCAGTACTTC
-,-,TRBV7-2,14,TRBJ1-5,CASSVIGGDQPQHF,TGTGCCAGCAGCGTAATAGGCGGGGATCAGCCCCAGCATTTT
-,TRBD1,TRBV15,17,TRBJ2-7,CATSGRDRGPSSYEQYF,TGTGCCACCAGCGGCCGGGACAGGGGTCCTAGCTCCTACGAGCAGTACTTC
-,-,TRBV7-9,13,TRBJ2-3,CASSLSSTDTQYF,TGTGCCAGCAGCTTATCTAGCACAGATACGCAGTATTTT
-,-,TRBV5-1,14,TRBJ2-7,CASSLWGGLYEQYF,TGCGCCAGCAGCTTGTGGGGGGGGCTCTACGAGCAGTACTTC
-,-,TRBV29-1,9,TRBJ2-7,CISSYEQYF,TGCATCTCTTCCTACGAGCAGTACTTC
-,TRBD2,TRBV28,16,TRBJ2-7,CASTQSTSGKSYEQYF,TGTGCCAGCACGCAATCCACTAGCGGGAAATCCTACGAGCAGTACTTC
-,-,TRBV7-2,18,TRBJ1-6,CASSLAQGRGPYNSPLHF,TGTGCCAGCAGCTTAGCGCAGGGAAGGGGACCCTATAATTCACCCCTCCACTTT
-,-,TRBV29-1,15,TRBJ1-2,CSVERPKVEILTYTF,TGCAGCGTTGAGAGACCGAAGGTCGAAATCCTTACTTACACCTTC
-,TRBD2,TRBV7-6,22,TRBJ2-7,CASSRTSTSGGAITSGLLEQYF,TGTGCCAGCAGCCGCACTTCGACTAGCGGGGGGGCTATTACGTCCGGGCTCCTGGAGCAGTACTTC
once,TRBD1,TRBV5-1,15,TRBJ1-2,CASSLGDRGNYGYTF,TGCGCCAGCAGCTTAGGAGACAGGGGGAACTATGGCTACACCTTC
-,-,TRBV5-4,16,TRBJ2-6,CASSLGLNSGANVLTF,TGTGCCAGCAGCTTGGGACTGAACTCTGGGGCCAACGTCCTGACTTTC
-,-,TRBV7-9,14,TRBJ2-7,CASRDGQSPYEQYF,TGTGCCAGCAGGGACGGACAGTCACCCTACGAGCAGTACTTC
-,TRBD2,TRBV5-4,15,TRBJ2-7,CASSLGGGASYEQYF,TGTGCCAGCAGCTTGGGCGGGGGGGCCTCCTACGAGCAGTACTTC